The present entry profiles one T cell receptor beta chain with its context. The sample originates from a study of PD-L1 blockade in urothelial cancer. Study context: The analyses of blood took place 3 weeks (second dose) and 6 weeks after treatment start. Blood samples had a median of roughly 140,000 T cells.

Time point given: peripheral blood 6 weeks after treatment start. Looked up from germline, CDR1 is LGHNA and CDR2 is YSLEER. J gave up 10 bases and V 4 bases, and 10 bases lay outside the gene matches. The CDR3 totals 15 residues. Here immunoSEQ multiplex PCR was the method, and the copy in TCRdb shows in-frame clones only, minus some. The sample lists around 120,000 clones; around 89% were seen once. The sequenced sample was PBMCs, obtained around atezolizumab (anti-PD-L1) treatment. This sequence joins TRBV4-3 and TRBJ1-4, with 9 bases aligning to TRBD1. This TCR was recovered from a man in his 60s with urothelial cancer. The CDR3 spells CASSLEQGARAKLFF. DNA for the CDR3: TGCGCCAGCAGCCTTGAACAGGGGGCGCGGGCAAAACTGTTTTTT.